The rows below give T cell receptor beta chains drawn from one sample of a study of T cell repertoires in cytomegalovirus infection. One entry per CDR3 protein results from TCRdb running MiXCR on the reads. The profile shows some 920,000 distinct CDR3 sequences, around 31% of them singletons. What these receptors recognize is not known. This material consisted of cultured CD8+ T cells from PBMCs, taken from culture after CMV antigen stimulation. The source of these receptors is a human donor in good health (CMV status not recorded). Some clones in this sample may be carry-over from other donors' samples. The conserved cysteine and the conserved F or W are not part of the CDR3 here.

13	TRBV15	ATSSSGDLQETQY
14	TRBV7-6	ASSSWTGLYQETQY
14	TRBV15	ATSRENAVEGDTQY
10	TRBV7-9	ASNWQWPEAF
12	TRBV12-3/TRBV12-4	ASSRGTPRETQY
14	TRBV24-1	ATSDPPRQDNSPLH
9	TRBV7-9	ASSVNQPQH
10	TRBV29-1	SVLQGDYGYT
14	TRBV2	ASSEAQGLAHETQY
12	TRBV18	ASSPRGQYHEQF
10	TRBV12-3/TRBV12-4	ASRKGNEKLF
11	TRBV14	ASSQEEEGELF
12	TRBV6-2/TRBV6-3	ASSFWGGNQPQH
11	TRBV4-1	ASERGGSGELF
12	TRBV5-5	ASSSDPSAEKLF
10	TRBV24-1	ATSGGGPEAF
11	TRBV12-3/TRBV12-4	ASTWAQNTEAF
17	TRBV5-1	ASSLVLDWGVSSYNEQF
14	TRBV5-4	ASSGGQGASNTEAF
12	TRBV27	ASSLSGSGHEQY
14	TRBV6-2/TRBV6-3	ASTPSGTGGNQPQH
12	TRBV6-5	ASSYSIPNTEAF
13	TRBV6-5	ASSILGDPSYEQY
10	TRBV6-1	ASSDPGTEAF
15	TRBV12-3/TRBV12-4	ASSLYQRGGIYNEQF
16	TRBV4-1	TSSQDLPGTGFGNTIY
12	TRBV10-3	AISGQGGNQPQH
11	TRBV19	ATQGLTYNEQF
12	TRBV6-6	ASKLAGGYNEQF
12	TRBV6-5	ATRNLRANTEAF
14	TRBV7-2	ASSFRLAGIQETQY
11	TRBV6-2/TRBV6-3	ASKTQGPTEAF
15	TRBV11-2	ASSQRMGGGSYNEQF
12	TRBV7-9	ASGTGHPRETQY
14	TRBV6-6	ASSYPNPGHPGELF
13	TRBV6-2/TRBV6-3	ASSYRVLGNTEAF
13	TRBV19	ASSVQKGVSYEQY
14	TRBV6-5	ASKISGSTPTYEQY
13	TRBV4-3	ASYPGPQPGAGYT
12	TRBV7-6	ASSSGVDTGELF
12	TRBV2	ASRTGGRGSPLH
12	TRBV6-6	ASSPTGTPMEAF
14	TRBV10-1	ASSESGQQITGELF
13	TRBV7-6	ASSLTTNSWETQY
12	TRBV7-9	ASRGGGDYNEQF